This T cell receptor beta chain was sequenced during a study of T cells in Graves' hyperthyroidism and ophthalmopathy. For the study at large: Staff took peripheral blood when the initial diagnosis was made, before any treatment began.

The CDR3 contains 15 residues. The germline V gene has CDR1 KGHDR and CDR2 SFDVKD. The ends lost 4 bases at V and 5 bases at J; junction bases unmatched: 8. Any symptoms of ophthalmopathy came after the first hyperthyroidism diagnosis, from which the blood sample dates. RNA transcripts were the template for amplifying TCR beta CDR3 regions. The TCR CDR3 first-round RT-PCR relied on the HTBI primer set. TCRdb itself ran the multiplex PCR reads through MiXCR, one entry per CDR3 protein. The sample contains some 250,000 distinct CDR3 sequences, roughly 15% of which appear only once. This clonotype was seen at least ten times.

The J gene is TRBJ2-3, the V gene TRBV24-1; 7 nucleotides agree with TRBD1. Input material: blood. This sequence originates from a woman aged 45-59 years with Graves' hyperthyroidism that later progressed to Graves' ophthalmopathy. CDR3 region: CATSDPRQGGDTQYF. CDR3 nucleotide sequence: TGTGCCACCAGTGACCCCCGACAGGGCGGAGATACGCAGTATTTT.